The following is a T cell receptor beta chain sequence with its context. Antigen unknown. TCRdb's copy holds only in-frame clones and misses some; the assay was immunoSEQ multiplex PCR. The repertoire holds roughly 1.4 million clones, around 98.5% seen once, with 0.36% in the top ten. This sample was included in a study of shared clonotypes between healthy human individuals. After removal of 6 bases from V and 0 bases from J, the junction contained 1 base not matched to a gene. This CDR3 contains 15 residues. Germline V gene sequence: CDR1 MDHEN, CDR2 SYDVKM. Study donors comprised healthy, HIV-negative adults devoid of recent acute infection or vaccination. Study conclusions and caveats: What naive subsets generally showed was a larger estimated richness than memory subsets showed.

Material for sequencing was naive CD4+ T cells sorted from blood. Described subset: CD45RA+ positively selected. This receptor was identified in a man younger than 40 in good health. The V gene is TRBV28, the J gene TRBJ2-5; 13 bases are a match to TRBD2. The chain's CDR3 is CASRGTSGNQETQYF. CDR3 in DNA: TGTGCCAGCAGGGGGACTAGCGGGAACCAAGAGACCCAGTACTTC.